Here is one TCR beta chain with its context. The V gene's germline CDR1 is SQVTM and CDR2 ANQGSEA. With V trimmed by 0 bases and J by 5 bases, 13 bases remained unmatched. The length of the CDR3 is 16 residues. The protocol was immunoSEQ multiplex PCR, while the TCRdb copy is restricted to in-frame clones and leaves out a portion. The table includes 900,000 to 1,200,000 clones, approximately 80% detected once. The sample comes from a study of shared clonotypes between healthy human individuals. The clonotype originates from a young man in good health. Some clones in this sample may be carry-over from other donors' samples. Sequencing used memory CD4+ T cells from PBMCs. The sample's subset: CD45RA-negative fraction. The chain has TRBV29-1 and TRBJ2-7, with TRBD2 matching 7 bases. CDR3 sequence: CSVEDQRGGVRDEQYF. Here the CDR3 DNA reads TGCAGCGTTGAAGACCAGCGGGGTGGGGTCCGGGACGAGCAGTACTTC.